Given below is one TCR beta chain in context. This record belongs to a study of T cells in Graves' hyperthyroidism and ophthalmopathy. From RNA transcripts, TCR beta CDR3 regions were amplified. The HTBI set primed first-round TCR CDR3 RT-PCR. TCRdb re-called the multiplex PCR reads with MiXCR, one entry per CDR3 protein. The repertoire consists of about half a million distinct CDR3 sequences, with less than 25% occurring once and the leading ten covering more than 20%. Diagnoses were made from clinical symptoms, serum measures (thyroxine and TRAb), thyroid ultrasound and orbital computed tomography. V lost 5 bases, J lost 1 base, and 14 bases lay in between. This CDR3 has 14 amino acids. Germline V gives CDR1 DFQATT, CDR2 SNEGSKA (reference sequence).

Sequences were obtained from blood. The TCR originated in a man aged 18 to 30 with Graves' hyperthyroidism. The chain joins TRBV20-1 to TRBJ2-5, with a possible D match to TRBD2 (6 bases). DNA for the CDR3: TGCAGTGCTGGGGGACTTGGGGGCCAAGAGACCCAGTACTTC. This gives the protein CSAGGLGGQETQYF.